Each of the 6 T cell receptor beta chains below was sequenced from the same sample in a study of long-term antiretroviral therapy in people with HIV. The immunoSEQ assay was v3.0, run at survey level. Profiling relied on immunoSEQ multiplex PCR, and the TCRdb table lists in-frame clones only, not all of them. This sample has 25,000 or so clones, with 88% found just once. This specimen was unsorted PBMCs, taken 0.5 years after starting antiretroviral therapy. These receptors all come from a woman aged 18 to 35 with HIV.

CDR3 sequence reads: CASSQVTGQVNIQYF. CDR3 coding DNA: TGCGCCAGCAGCCAAGTAACGGGCCAGGTAAACATTCAGTACTTC. V is TRBV4-1 and J is TRBJ2-4; no firm D call. Trimming took 1 base from V and 6 from J, leaving 13 bases between them. CDR1 MGHRA and CDR2 YSYEKL come from the germline V gene. CDR3 length: 15 residues.

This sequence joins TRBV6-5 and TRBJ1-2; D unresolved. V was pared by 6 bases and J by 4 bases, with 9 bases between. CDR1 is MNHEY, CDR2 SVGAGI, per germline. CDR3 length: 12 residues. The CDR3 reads CASSRPGYGYTF. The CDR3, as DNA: TGTGCCAGCAGCCGTCCGGGCTATGGCTACACCTTC.

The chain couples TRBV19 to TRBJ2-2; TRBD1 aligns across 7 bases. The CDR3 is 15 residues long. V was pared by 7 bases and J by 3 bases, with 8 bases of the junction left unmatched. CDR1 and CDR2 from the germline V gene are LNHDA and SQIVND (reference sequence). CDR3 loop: CASTPATGYTGELFF. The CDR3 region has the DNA TGTGCCAGTACCCCTGCGACAGGGTACACCGGGGAGCTGTTTTTT.

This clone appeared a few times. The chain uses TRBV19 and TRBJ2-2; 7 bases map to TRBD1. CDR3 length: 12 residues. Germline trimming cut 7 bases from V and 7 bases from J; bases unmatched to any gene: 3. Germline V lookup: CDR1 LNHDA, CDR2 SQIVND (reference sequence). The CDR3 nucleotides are TGTGCCAGTAAGGGGGCTGGCGGGGAGCTGTTTTTT. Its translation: CASKGAGGELFF.

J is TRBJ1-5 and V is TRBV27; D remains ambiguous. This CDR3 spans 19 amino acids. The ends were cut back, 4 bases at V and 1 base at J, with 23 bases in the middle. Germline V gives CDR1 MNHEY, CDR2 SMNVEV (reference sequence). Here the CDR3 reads CASSSLPALLRESNQPQHF. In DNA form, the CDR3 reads TGTGCCAGCAGTTCCCTCCCTGCACTTCTCCGGGAGAGCAATCAGCCCCAGCATTTT.

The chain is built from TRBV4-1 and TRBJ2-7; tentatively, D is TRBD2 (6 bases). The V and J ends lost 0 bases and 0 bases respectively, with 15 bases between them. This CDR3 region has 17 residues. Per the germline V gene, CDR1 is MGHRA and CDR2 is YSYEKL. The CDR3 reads CASSQDRGSAASYEQYF. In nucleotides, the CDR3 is TGCGCCAGCAGCCAAGATCGGGGGTCGGCGGCCTCCTACGAGCAGTACTTC.